These 6 T cell receptor beta chains were sequenced from one sample in a study of CXCR3-negative and CXCR3-positive naive CD8 T cells. Study outcomes and limitations: TRB CDR3 hydrophobicity was greater in CXCR3-positive naive cells than in CXCR3-negative naive cells.

In preparing the TRB cDNA libraries, 5' RACE with UMI labels was used. TCRdb processed the 5' RACE reads again and assigns one entry to each CDR3 protein, with no DNA. The table for this sample gives about 50,000 distinct CDR3 sequences. These receptors have no known antigen. Sample: naive CXCR3+ CD8+ T cells from blood. Subset defined: CD45RO-CCR7+CD27+CD95- naive CD8+ T cells expressing CXCR3 (TNR3+). These receptors originate from a human donor in good health. Some clones in this sample may be carry-over from other donors' samples.

The rearrangement links TRBV5-1 to TRBJ2-2. This CDR3 has 14 residues. Per germline, CDR1 SGHRS and CDR2 YFSETQ. The CDR3 here is CASSFWQNTGELFF.

The rearrangement uses TRBV7-9 and TRBJ2-7; absent DNA, TCRdb's TRBD1 call cannot be checked. CDR3 length: 17 residues. CDR1 and CDR2 from the germline V gene are SEHNR and FQNEAQ (reference sequence). Here the CDR3 reads CASSLGPGGTESYEQYF.

The CDR3 reads CSVEYFQEGSYNEQFF. The chain carries TRBV29-1 and TRBJ2-1. The CDR3 runs to 16 residues. Germline V gene sequence: CDR1 SQVTM, CDR2 ANQGSEA.

This chain's CDR3 is CSVEDGTTPEAFF. The rearrangement uses TRBV29-1 and TRBJ1-1; lacking DNA, the TRBD1 call made by TCRdb goes unchecked. CDR1 is SQVTM, CDR2 ANQGSEA, per germline. The CDR3 loop spans 13 amino acids.

V usage is TRBV11-2 and J usage is TRBJ1-1; TCRdb picks TRBD1, but there is no DNA to check that call. Germline CDR1 and CDR2: SGHAT and FQNNGV. The CDR3 contains 14 residues. The CDR3 protein is CASSLGQINTEAFF.

The chain carries TRBV4-3 and TRBJ1-2; TCRdb's D call of TRBD1 is untestable without DNA. The length of the CDR3 is 14 residues. CDR1 is LGHNA and CDR2 is YSLEER in the germline V gene. CDR3 region: CASSQDPQGYGYTF.